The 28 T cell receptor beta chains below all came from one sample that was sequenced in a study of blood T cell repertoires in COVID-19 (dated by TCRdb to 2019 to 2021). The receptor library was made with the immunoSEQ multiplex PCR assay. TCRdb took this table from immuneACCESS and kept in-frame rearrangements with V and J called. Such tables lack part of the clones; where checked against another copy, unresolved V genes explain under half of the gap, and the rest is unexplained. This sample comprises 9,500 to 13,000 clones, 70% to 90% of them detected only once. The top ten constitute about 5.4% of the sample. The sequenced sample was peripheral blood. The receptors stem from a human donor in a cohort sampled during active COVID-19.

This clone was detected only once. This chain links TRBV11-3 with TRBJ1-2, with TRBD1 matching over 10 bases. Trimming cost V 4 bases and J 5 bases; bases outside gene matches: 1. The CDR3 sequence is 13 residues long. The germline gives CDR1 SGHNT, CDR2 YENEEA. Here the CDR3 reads CASSWTGGYGYTF. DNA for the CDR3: TGTGCCAGCAGCTGGACAGGGGGATATGGCTACACCTTC.

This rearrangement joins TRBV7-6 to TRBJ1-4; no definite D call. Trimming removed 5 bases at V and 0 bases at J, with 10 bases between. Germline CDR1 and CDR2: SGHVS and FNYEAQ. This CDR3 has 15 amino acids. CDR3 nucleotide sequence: TGTGCCAGCAGCCTAGGAGTTGCAACTAATGAAAAACTGTTTTTT. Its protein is CASSLGVATNEKLFF.

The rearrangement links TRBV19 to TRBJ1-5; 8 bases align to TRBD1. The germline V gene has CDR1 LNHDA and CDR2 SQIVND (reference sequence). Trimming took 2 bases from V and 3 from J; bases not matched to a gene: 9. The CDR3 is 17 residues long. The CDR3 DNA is TGTGCCAGTAGTATAATTACCCGGACAGGGTACAATCAGCCCCAGCATTTT. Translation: CASSIITRTGYNQPQHF.

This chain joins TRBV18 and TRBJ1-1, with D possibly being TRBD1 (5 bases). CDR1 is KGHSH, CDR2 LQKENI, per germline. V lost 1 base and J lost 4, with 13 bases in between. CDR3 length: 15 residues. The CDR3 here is CASSPQRGEGTEAFF. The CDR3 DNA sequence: TGTGCCAGCTCACCACAGCGAGGGGAGGGCACTGAAGCTTTCTTT.

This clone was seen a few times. The CDR3 protein is CASSQDPSGGSYEQYF. CDR3 nucleotides: TGTGCCAGCAGCCAAGACCCGAGCGGGGGGTCCTACGAGCAGTACTTC. This chain connects TRBV4-2 to TRBJ2-7, with TRBD2 identical over 9 bases. Per germline, CDR1 LGHNA and CDR2 YNFKEQ. The V gene end was trimmed by 0 bases and the J gene end by 1 base; junction bases not matched to a gene: 4. This CDR3 has 16 amino acids.

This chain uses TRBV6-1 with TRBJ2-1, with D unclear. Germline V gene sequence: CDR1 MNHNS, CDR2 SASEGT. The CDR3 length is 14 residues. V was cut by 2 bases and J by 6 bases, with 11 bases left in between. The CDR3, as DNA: TGTGCCAGCAGTGAATCGTGGCAGTTCAATGAGCAGTTCTTC. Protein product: CASSESWQFNEQFF.

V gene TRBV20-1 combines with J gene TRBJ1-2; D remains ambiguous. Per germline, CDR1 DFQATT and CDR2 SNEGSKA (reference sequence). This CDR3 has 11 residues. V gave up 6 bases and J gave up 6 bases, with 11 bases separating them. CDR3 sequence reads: CSAPTEDGYTF. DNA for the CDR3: TGCAGTGCCCCGACGGAGGATGGCTACACCTTC.

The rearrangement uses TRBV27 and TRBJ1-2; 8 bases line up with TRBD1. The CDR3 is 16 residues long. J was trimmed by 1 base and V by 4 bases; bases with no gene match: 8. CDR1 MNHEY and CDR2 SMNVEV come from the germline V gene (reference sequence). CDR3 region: CASSYGGQAGNYGYTF. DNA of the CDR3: TGTGCCAGCAGTTACGGGGGACAGGCGGGTAACTATGGCTACACCTTC.

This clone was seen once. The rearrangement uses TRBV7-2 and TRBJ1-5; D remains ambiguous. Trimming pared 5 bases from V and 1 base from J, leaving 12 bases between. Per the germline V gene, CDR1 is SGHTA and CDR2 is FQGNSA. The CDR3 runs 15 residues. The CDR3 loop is CASSPIGRSNQPQHF. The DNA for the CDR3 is TGTGCCAGCAGCCCAATCGGGAGAAGCAATCAGCCCCAGCATTTT.

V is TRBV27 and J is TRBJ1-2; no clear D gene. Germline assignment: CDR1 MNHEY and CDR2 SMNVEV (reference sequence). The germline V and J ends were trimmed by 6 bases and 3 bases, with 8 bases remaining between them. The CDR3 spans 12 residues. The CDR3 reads CASRGVHYGYTF. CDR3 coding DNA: TGTGCCAGCAGGGGCGTCCACTATGGCTACACCTTC.

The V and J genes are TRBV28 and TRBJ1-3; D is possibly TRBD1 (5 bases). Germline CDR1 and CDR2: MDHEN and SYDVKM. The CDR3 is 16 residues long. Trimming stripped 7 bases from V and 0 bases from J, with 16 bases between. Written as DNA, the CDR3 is TGTGCCAGCACCCAGAAGACAGCTCGCTCTGGAAACACCATATATTTT. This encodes CASTQKTARSGNTIYF.

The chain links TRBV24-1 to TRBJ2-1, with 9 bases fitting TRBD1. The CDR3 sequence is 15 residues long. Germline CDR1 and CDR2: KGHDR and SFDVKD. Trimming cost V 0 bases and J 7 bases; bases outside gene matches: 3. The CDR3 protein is CATSDLRDRVNEQFF. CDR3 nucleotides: TGTGCCACCAGTGATTTGCGGGACAGGGTAAATGAGCAGTTCTTC.

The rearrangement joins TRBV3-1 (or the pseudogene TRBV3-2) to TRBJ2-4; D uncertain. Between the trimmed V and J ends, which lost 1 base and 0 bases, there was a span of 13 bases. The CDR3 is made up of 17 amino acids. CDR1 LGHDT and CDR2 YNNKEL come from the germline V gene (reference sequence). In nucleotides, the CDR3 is TGTGCCAGCAGCCAAGGGGCCGAAACCTTAGCCAAAAACATTCAGTACTTC. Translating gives CASSQGAETLAKNIQYF.

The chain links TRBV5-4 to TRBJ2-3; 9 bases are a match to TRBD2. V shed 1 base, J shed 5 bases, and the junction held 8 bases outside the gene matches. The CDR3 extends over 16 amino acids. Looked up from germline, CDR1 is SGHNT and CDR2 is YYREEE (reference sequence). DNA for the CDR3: TGTGCCAGCAGCTTGAATCGGCGGGGGGGCGGAGATACGCAGTATTTT. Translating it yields CASSLNRRGGGDTQYF.

Written as DNA, the CDR3 is TGTGCCACCACTTTAGAAGCGAACACCGGGGAGCTGTTTTTT. Amino acid sequence: CATTLEANTGELFF. The chain couples TRBV6-4 to TRBJ2-2; no clear D. V lost 10 bases, J lost 0 bases, and 12 bases lay in between. CDR3 length equals 14 residues. Germline CDR1 is MRHNA and CDR2 is SNTAGT.

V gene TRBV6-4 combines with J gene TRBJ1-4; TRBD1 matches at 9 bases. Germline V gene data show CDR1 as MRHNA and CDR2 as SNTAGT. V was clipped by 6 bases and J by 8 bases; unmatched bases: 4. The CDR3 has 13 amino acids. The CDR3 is CASSRGTGEKLFF. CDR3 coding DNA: TGTGCCAGCAGCCGCGGGACAGGGGAAAAACTGTTTTTT.

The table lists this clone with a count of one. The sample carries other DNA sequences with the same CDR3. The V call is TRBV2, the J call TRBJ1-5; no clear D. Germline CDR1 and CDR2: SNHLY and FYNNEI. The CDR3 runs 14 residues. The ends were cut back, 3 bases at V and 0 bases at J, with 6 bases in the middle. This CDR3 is CASSDSYSNQPQHF. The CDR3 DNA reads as TGTGCCAGCAGTGATTCGTATAGCAATCAGCCCCAGCATTTT.

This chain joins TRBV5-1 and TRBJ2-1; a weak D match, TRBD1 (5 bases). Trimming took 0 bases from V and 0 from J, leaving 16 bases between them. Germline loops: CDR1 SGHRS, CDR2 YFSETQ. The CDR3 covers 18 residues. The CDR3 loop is CASSLDRGLEPSYNEQFF. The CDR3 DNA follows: TGCGCCAGCAGCTTGGATAGGGGTCTAGAACCCTCCTACAATGAGCAGTTCTTC.

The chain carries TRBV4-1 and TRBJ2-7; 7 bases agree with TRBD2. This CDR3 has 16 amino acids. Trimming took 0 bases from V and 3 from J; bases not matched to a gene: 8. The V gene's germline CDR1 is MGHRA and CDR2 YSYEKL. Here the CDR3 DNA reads TGCGCCAGCAGCCAAGATCTCGGACTAGGAGGCTACGAGCAGTACTTC. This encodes CASSQDLGLGGYEQYF.

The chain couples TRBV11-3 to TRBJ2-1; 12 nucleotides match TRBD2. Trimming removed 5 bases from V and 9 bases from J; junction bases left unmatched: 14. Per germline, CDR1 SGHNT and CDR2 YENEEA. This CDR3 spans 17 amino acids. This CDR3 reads CASSVTSGGPPRGEQFF. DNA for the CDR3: TGTGCCAGCAGCGTTACTAGCGGGGGGCCACCTAGGGGTGAGCAGTTCTTC. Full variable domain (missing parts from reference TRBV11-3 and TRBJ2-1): EAGVVQSPRYKIIEKKQPVAFWCNPISGHNTLYWYLQNLGQGPELLIRYENEEAVDDSQLPKDRFSAERLKGVDSTLKIQPAELGDSAVYLCASSVTSGGPPRGEQFFGPGTRLTVL.

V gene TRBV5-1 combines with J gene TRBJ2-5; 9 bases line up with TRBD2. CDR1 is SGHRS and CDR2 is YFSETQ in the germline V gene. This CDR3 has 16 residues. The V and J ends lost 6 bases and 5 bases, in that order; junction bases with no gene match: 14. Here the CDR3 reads CASTGEGLAIRETQYF. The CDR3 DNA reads TGCGCCAGCACAGGGGAGGGACTAGCTATCCGGGAGACCCAGTACTTC. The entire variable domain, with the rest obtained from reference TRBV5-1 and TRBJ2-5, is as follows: KAGVTQTPRYLIKTRGQQVTLSCSPISGHRSVSWYQQTPGQGLQFLFEYFSETQRNKGNFPGRFSGRQFSNSRSEMNVSTLELGDSALYLCASTGEGLAIRETQYFGPGTRLLVL.

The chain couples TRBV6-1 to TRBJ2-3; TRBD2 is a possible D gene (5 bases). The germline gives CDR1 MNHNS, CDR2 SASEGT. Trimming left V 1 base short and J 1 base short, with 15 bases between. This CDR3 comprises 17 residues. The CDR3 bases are TGTGCCAGCAGTGAAGGAAAAGGGAGAGTGGGCACAGATACGCAGTATTTT. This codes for CASSEGKGRVGTDTQYF.

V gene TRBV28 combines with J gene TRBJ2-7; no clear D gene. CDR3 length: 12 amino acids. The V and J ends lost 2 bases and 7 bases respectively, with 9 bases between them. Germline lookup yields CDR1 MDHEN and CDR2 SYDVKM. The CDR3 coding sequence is TGTGCCAGCAGTTTAGGGCCGATGGAGCAGTACTTC. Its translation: CASSLGPMEQYF. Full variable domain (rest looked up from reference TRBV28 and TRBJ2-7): DVKVTQSSRYLVKRTGEKVFLECVQDMDHENMFWYRQDPGLGLRLIYFSYDVKMKEKGDIPEGYSVSREKKERFSLILESASTNQTSMYLCASSLGPMEQYFGPGTRLTVT.

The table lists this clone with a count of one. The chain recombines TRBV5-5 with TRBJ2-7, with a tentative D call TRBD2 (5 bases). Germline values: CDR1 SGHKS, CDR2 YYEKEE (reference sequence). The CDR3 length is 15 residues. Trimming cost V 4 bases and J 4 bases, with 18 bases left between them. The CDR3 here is CASSHPRTGIYEQYF. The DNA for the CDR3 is TGTGCCAGCAGCCACCCCAGGACTGGAATATACGAGCAGTACTTC.

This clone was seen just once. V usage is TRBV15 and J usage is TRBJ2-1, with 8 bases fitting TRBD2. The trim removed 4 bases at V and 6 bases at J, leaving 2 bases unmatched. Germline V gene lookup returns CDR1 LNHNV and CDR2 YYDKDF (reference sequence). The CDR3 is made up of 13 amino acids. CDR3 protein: CATSKRGGNEQFF. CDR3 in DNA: TGTGCCACCAGCAAACGGGGGGGCAATGAGCAGTTCTTC.

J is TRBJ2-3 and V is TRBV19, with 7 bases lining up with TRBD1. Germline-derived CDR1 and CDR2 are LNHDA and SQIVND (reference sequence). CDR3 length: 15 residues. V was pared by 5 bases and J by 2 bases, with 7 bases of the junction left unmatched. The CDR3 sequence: CASSGGTGATDTQYF. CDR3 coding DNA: TGTGCCAGTAGTGGGGGTACAGGGGCCACAGATACGCAGTATTTT.

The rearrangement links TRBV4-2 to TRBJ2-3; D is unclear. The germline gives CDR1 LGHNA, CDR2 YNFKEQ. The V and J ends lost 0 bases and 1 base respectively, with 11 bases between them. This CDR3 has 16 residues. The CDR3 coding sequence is TGTGCCAGCAGCCAAGACACACAATTACGCACAGATACGCAGTATTTT. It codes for CASSQDTQLRTDTQYF.

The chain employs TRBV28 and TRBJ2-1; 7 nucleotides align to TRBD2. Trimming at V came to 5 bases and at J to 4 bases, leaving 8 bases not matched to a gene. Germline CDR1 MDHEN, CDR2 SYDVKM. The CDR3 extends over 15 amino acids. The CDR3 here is CASSRAGDNYNEQFF. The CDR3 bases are TGTGCCAGCAGTAGGGCGGGGGATAATTACAATGAGCAGTTCTTC.